These 27 T cell receptor beta chains came from one sample sequenced in a study of blood T cell repertoires in COVID-19. This table comes from immunoSEQ multiplex PCR, and its TCRdb copy is limited to in-frame clones, with some not included. This sample has about 150,000 clones, with just over 85% found just once. Sequencing was carried out using peripheral blood. The receptors were sampled from a man aged 65-85 years with acute or convalescent COVID-19.

The V call is TRBV4-1, the J call TRBJ1-1; no firm D call. The CDR3 covers 14 residues. The V end was cut by 0 bases, the J end by 0 bases, with 5 bases between. The germline V gene has CDR1 MGHRA and CDR2 YSYEKL. CDR3 nucleotide sequence: TGCGCCAGCAGCCAAGAACAGTTGAACACTGAAGCTTTCTTT. As protein: CASSQEQLNTEAFF.

V is TRBV2 and J is TRBJ2-2, with TRBD2 matching 8 bases. This CDR3 is built from 15 residues. The V gene's germline CDR1 is SNHLY and CDR2 FYNNEI. Trimming took 7 bases from V and 7 from J; bases not matched to a gene: 11. The CDR3 is CASTLSAGEDGELFF. In DNA, the CDR3 is TGTGCCAGCACCCTTTCAGCGGGAGAGGACGGGGAGCTGTTTTTT.

The rearrangement uses TRBV28 and TRBJ2-7, with TRBD1 identical over 7 bases. The length of the CDR3 is 14 residues. Germline-derived CDR1 and CDR2 are MDHEN and SYDVKM. V lost 7 bases to trimming and J lost 2 bases; unmatched junction nucleotides: 8. The CDR3 bases are TGTGCCAGCACCCCGTGGGACAGAACCTACGAGCAGTACTTC. Protein product: CASTPWDRTYEQYF.

This clone has just one count. The V gene is TRBV5-4, the J gene TRBJ2-2; D gene ambiguous. Germline loops: CDR1 SGHNT, CDR2 YYREEE (reference sequence). V lost 1 base and J lost 4, with 17 bases in between. The CDR3 has 17 residues. The CDR3 DNA reads as TGTGCCAGCAGCTTGAACTTGGGCAGTAACCCCACCGGGGAGCTGTTTTTT. Translation: CASSLNLGSNPTGELFF.

The chain carries TRBV3-1 (or the pseudogene TRBV3-2) and TRBJ2-7; the match to TRBD2 covers 16 bases. The germline gives CDR1 LGHDT, CDR2 YNNKEL (reference sequence). The CDR3 length is 16 residues. Germline trimming cut 4 bases from V and 6 bases from J; bases unmatched to any gene: 6. The chain's CDR3 is CASSPGTSGRATEQYF. DNA of the CDR3: TGTGCCAGCAGCCCTGGGACTAGCGGGAGGGCCACCGAGCAGTACTTC.

This rearrangement joins TRBV28 to TRBJ1-5; D is unclear. Trimming removed 7 bases from V and 0 bases from J, with 7 bases in between. The CDR3 is 13 amino acids. Germline V lookup: CDR1 MDHEN, CDR2 SYDVKM. The chain's CDR3 is CASIGGSNQPQHF. DNA for the CDR3: TGTGCCAGCATCGGAGGTAGCAATCAGCCCCAGCATTTT.

This chain joins TRBV28 and TRBJ2-7; 10 bases line up with TRBD1. The V segment lost 5 bases and the J segment 2 bases; nucleotides outside the gene matches: 9. CDR1 MDHEN and CDR2 SYDVKM come from the germline V gene. The CDR3 extends over 16 amino acids. CDR3 coding DNA: TGTGCCAGCAGTCCCTCCGGGACAGGGGTACCCTACGAGCAGTACTTC. It is translated as CASSPSGTGVPYEQYF.

J is TRBJ1-1 and V is TRBV4-2; tentative D call: TRBD1 (6 bases). Per germline, CDR1 LGHNA and CDR2 YNFKEQ. V was trimmed by 3 bases and J by 0 bases, leaving 14 bases between them. CDR3 length: 16 amino acids. CDR3 sequence: CASSQPGVGMNTEAFF. The CDR3, as DNA: TGTGCCAGCAGCCAGCCAGGGGTGGGAATGAACACTGAAGCTTTCTTT.

The count of this clone is one. The rearrangement links TRBV3-1 (or the pseudogene TRBV3-2) to TRBJ2-7; D call uncertain. The CDR3 extends over 16 amino acids. Germline assignment: CDR1 LGHDT and CDR2 YNNKEL (reference sequence). The V end was cut by 1 base, the J end by 0 bases, with 13 bases between. The CDR3 DNA reads TGTGCCAGCAGCCAAGGTGTCGCTTTTAGCTCCTACGAGCAGTACTTC. This encodes CASSQGVAFSSYEQYF.

This clone was recorded only once. V usage is TRBV5-1 and J usage is TRBJ2-7, with D possibly matching TRBD2 (7 bases). V shed 4 bases and J shed 7 bases, with 18 bases lying between them. The CDR3 is 14 residues long. CDR1 and CDR2 (germline): SGHRS, YFSETQ. The CDR3: CASSISAGEGEQYF. CDR3 nucleotide sequence: TGCGCCAGCAGCATTTCAGCAGGGGAGGGGGAGCAGTACTTC.

This clone was picked up a small number of times. The chain combines TRBV5-1 with TRBJ2-3, with 11 bases aligning to TRBD2. The CDR3 is made up of 16 amino acids. V lost 0 bases to trimming and J lost 5 bases; unmatched junction nucleotides: 5. Germline loops: CDR1 SGHRS, CDR2 YFSETQ. This CDR3 is CASSLALAGGEDTQYF. In DNA, the CDR3 is TGCGCCAGCAGCTTGGCCCTAGCGGGAGGAGAAGATACGCAGTATTTT.

This chain links TRBV5-1 with TRBJ2-3; 7 positions match TRBD2. The germline CDR1 and CDR2 sequences are SGHRS and YFSETQ. The CDR3 loop spans 16 amino acids. With 0 bases clipped from V and 3 bases from J, the junction kept 7 bases outside the gene matches. The CDR3 region has the DNA TGCGCCAGCAGCTTGGTTCGCGGGAGTACTACAGATACGCAGTATTTT. Protein product: CASSLVRGSTTDTQYF.

The chain is built from TRBV9 and TRBJ2-7; the match to TRBD2 covers 13 bases. There are 17 residues in the CDR3. V lost 4 bases to trimming and J lost 0 bases; unmatched junction nucleotides: 7. CDR1 and CDR2 (germline): SGDLS, YYNGEE. This chain's CDR3 is CASSPLAGGSPSYEQYF. CDR3 in DNA: TGTGCCAGCAGCCCACTAGCGGGAGGGTCTCCCTCCTACGAGCAGTACTTC.

The rearrangement joins TRBV7-9 to TRBJ2-2; TRBD1 might be the D (5 bases). CDR3 length: 12 residues. Trimming took 5 bases from V and 6 from J, leaving 7 bases between them. The V gene's germline CDR1 is SEHNR and CDR2 FQNEAQ (reference sequence). CDR3 sequence reads: CASSTRAGELFF. The CDR3 nucleotides read TGTGCCAGCAGCACCAGGGCCGGGGAGCTGTTTTTT.

The chain is built from TRBV5-1 and TRBJ2-2; 8 positions agree with TRBD1. The CDR3 has 19 residues. The V gene end was trimmed by 4 bases and the J gene end by 1 base; junction bases not matched to a gene: 15. Germline lookup yields CDR1 SGHRS and CDR2 YFSETQ. This CDR3 reads CASSTRDSGTGVNTGELFF. The CDR3 region has the DNA TGCGCCAGCAGCACGAGGGACAGTGGGACAGGTGTGAACACCGGGGAGCTGTTTTTT.

The J gene is TRBJ2-3, the V gene TRBV20-1; TRBD2 aligns across 8 bases. CDR1 and CDR2 (germline): DFQATT, SNEGSKA (reference sequence). CDR3 length equals 15 residues. V lost 5 bases and J lost 0; bases outside the gene matches: 7. CDR3 loop: CSARELAVSTDTQYF. CDR3 DNA sequence: TGCAGTGCTCGTGAACTAGCGGTTAGCACAGATACGCAGTATTTT.

This clone was observed a handful of times. Germline and junction disagree at one end, which may indicate a read error. V gene TRBV7-7 combines with J gene TRBJ2-5; 7 positions agree with TRBD1. Germline values: CDR1 SSHAT, CDR2 FNYEAQ (reference sequence). This CDR3 region has 15 residues. CDR3 in DNA: TGTGCTAGCAGCGTCGACAGGGTGTCCCAAGAGACCCAGTACTTC. Its protein product is CASSVDRVSQETQYF.

This CDR3 reads CASSFRGNTEAFF. The CDR3, as DNA: TGCGCCAGCAGCTTTAGGGGGAACACTGAAGCTTTCTTT. This rearrangement joins TRBV5-1 to TRBJ1-1; D might be TRBD1 (5 bases). V was clipped by 2 bases and J by 1 base, with 6 bases between them. CDR3 length: 13 residues. From germline, CDR1 is SGHRS and CDR2 YFSETQ.

Comments on this clone: One end of the junction varies from germline; a read error may be responsible. The chain's CDR3 is CATSVVQGDRGSASTF. The CDR3 nucleotides are TGTGCCACCAGTGTCGTCCAAGGCGACAGGGGCTCGGCCTCCACCTTC. The V gene is TRBV10-3, the J gene TRBJ1-2; TRBD1 matches at 8 bases. CDR1 ENHRY and CDR2 SYGVKD come from the germline V gene. There are 16 residues in the CDR3.

This sequence joins TRBV5-5 and TRBJ2-5, with 8 bases that match TRBD1. V gave up 4 bases and J gave up 5 bases; unmatched junction bases: 7. CDR3 length equals 14 residues. Germline V gene data show CDR1 as SGHKS and CDR2 as YYEKEE (reference sequence). CDR3 DNA sequence: TGTGCCAGCAGCGCCCAGGGGGCGCGGGAGACCCAGTACTTC. It yields the protein CASSAQGARETQYF.

This clone was observed a single time. This sequence joins TRBV5-4 and TRBJ1-1, with 8 nucleotides matching TRBD1. The CDR3 is 14 residues long. CDR1 and CDR2 from the germline V gene are SGHNT and YYREEE (reference sequence). Germline trimming cut 1 base from V and 4 bases from J; bases unmatched to any gene: 3. CDR3 protein: CASSLTGGFTEAFF. In DNA form, the CDR3 reads TGTGCCAGCAGCTTGACAGGGGGTTTCACTGAAGCTTTCTTT.

This chain links TRBV7-3 with TRBJ2-1, with 9 bases matching TRBD2. The germline gives CDR1 SGHTA, CDR2 FQGTGA. This CDR3 is 14 amino acids long. J gave up 5 bases and V 6 bases, and 5 bases lay outside the gene matches. CDR3 protein: CASRDPSGNNEQFF. Here the CDR3 DNA reads TGTGCCAGCAGGGACCCTAGCGGGAACAATGAGCAGTTCTTC.

The gene calls are TRBV14 and TRBJ2-5; 15 bases line up with TRBD2. The ends lost 3 bases at V and 3 bases at J; junction bases unmatched: 8. The V gene's germline CDR1 is SGHDN and CDR2 FVKESK. The CDR3 runs 18 residues. This CDR3 reads CASSQGLAGGLVEETQYF. For the CDR3, the DNA is TGTGCCAGCAGCCAGGGACTAGCGGGAGGATTGGTTGAAGAGACCCAGTACTTC.

This clone was seen ten or more times. The V call is TRBV6-5, the J call TRBJ1-1; TRBD1 matches at 8 bases. CDR1 MNHEY and CDR2 SVGAGI come from the germline V gene. The CDR3 is 15 amino acids. Germline trimming cut 2 bases from V and 1 base from J; bases unmatched to any gene: 3. DNA for the CDR3: TGTGCCAGCAGTTACGCCCAGGGGGCGAACACTGAAGCTTTCTTT. It encodes CASSYAQGANTEAFF.

V is TRBV24-1 and J is TRBJ1-1; TRBD1 matches at 8 bases. The CDR3 runs 14 residues. Trimming removed 7 bases from V and 0 bases from J; junction bases left unmatched: 3. Germline lookup yields CDR1 KGHDR and CDR2 SFDVKD. The CDR3 sequence: CATRPQGVNTEAFF. For the CDR3, the DNA is TGTGCCACCAGACCACAGGGGGTGAACACTGAAGCTTTCTTT.

Only one count was recorded for this clone. This sequence joins TRBV24-1 and TRBJ1-2, with D uncertain. V dropped 2 bases and J dropped 0 bases, with 6 bases sitting between them. This CDR3 region has 14 residues. Germline V gene lookup returns CDR1 KGHDR and CDR2 SFDVKD. The CDR3 sequence is CATSDSTPNYGYTF. CDR3 nucleotides: TGTGCCACCAGTGATTCCACACCTAACTATGGCTACACCTTC.

V usage is TRBV19 and J usage is TRBJ1-1; no definite D call. Germline V gives CDR1 LNHDA, CDR2 SQIVND (reference sequence). Trimming shortened V by 5 bases and J by 0 bases, and 7 bases separated the two germline ends. CDR3 length: 13 amino acids. CDR3 nucleotide sequence: TGTGCCAGTAGTTACTTCATGAACACTGAAGCTTTCTTT. It encodes CASSYFMNTEAFF.